These 5 T cell receptor beta chains were all obtained from the same sample, sequenced in a study of T cells after yellow fever vaccination. TCRdb re-called the 5' RACE reads through MiXCR, storing one row per CDR3 protein. Found here are about 170,000 distinct CDR3 sequences, approximately 11% of them singletons; the top ten hold 35% to 40%. This specimen was CD8+ T cells sorted from PBMCs, taken 15 days after the yellow fever booster vaccination. The receptors stem from a man between 18 and 35 years old who received the YFV17D yellow fever vaccine.

This clonotype was observed a few times. The V gene is TRBV12-3 or TRBV12-4, the J gene TRBJ2-5; D is possibly TRBD1 or TRBD2 (5 bases each). CDR3 length: 13 residues. Trimming removed 6 bases from V and 4 bases from J, with 12 bases in between. The CDR3 reads CASSKGDLETQYF. Here the CDR3 DNA reads TGTGCCAGCAGCAAAGGGGACCTAGAGACCCAGTACTTC.

This clonotype appeared many times. V and J are TRBV6-6 and TRBJ2-3; 8 nucleotides align to TRBD2. CDR3 length: 13 amino acids. Looked up from germline, CDR1 is MNHNY and CDR2 is SVGAGI (reference sequence). The CDR3 DNA reads TGTGGAGCGGGGGCGCGGACCACAGATACGCAGTATTTT. As protein: CGAGARTTDTQYF.

V gene TRBV5-4 combines with J gene TRBJ2-7; 7 bases fit TRBD2. The V gene end was trimmed by 0 bases and the J gene end by 9 bases; junction bases not matched to a gene: 3. The CDR3 spans 12 residues. Germline V lookup: CDR1 SGHNT, CDR2 YYREEE (reference sequence). CDR3 sequence (DNA): TGTGCCAGCAGCTTGGGGGCGGGGGTGCAGTACGTC. Translated: CASSLGAGVQYV.

At least ten counts were recorded for this clonotype. The chain employs TRBV27 and TRBJ2-1; perhaps D is TRBD1 or TRBD2 (7 bases each). With 5 bases removed from V and 9 bases from J, the gap between germline ends came to 11 bases. The CDR3 is 12 residues long. CDR1 and CDR2 (germline): MNHEY, SMNVEV (reference sequence). The CDR3 nucleotides read TGTGCCAGCAGTACAGGGGAGGGTGAGCAGTTCTTC. It yields the protein CASSTGEGEQFF.

This chain connects TRBV20-1 to TRBJ1-2, with unresolved D. The V gene lost 3 bases and the J gene lost 0 bases, with 8 bases spanning the gap. The CDR3 spans 13 residues. Per the germline V gene, CDR1 is DFQATT and CDR2 is SNEGSKA (reference sequence). The CDR3 bases are TGCAGTGCTAGCAAGCAGTCTAACTATGGCTACACCTTC. Translation gives CSASKQSNYGYTF.